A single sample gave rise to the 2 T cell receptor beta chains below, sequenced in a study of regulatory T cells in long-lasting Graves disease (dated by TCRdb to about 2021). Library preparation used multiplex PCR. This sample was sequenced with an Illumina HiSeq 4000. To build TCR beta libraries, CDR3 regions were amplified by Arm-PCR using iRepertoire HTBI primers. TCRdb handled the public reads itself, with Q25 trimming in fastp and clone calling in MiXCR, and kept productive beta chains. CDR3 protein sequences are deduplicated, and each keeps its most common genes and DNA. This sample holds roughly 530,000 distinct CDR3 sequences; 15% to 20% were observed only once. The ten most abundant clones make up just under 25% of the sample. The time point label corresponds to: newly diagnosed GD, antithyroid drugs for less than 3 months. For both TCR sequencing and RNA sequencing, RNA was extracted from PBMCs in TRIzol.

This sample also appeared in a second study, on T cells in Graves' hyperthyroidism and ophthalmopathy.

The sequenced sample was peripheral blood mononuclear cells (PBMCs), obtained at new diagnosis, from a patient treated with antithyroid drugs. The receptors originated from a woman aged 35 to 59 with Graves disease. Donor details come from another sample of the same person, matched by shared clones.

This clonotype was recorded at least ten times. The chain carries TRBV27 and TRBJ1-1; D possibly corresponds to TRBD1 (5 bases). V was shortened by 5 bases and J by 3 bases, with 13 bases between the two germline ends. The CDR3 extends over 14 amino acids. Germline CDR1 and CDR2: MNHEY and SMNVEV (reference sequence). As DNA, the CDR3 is TGTGCCAGCAGTAAGGGACCATGGGACACTGAAGCTTTCTTT. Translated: CASSKGPWDTEAFF.

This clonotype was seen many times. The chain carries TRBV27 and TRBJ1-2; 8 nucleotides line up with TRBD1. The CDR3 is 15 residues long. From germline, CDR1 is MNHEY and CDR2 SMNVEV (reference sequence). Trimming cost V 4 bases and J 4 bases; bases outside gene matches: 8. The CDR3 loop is CASSYGTGGAYGYTF. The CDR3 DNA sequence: TGTGCCAGCAGTTACGGGACAGGAGGGGCCTATGGCTACACCTTC.